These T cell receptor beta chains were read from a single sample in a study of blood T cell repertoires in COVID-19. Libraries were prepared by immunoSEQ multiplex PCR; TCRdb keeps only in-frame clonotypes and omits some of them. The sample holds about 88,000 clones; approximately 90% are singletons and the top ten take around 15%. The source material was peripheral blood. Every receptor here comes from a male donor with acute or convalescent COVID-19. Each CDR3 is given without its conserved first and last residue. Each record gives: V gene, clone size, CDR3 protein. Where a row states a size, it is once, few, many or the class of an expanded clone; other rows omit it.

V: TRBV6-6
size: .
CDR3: ASKDETGGYNQPQH

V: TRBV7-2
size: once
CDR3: ASSLDGRTYNEQY

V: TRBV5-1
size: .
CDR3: ASSLLVSDTQY

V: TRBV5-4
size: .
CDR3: ASSSFSGGDYNEQF

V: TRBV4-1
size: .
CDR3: ASSQDLGGSQPQH

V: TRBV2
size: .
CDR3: ASSPATVSGNTIY

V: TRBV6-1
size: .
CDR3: ASREQGAFAKNIQY

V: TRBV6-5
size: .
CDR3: ASSSLWTGGNTEAF

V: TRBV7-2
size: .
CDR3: ASSPLAGGPREQY

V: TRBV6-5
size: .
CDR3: ASSGGTGRYEQY

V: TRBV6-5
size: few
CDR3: ASSYQTGGSGNTIY

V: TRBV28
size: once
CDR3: ASRKGQIYTGELF

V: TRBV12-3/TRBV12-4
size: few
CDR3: ASRGPGANVLT

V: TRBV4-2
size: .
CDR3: ASSQQTASMYEQY

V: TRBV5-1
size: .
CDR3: ASSGGGAMNSPLH

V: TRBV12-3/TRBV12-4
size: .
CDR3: ASRAGTGTPQY

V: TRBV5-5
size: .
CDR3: ASSLAPNTEAF

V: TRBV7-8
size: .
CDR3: ASSSILGETQY

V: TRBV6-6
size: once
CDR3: ASSYSGGQGPGELF

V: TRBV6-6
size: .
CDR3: ASLAGYNEQF

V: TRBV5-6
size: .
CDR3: ASSLQETQY

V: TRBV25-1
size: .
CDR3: ASSELGLNTGELF

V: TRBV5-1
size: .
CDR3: ASSARDSVGTIY

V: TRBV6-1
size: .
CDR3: ASSERGNYGYT

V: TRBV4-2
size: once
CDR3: ASSQDGGDTQY

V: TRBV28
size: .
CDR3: ASRNPSTDTQY

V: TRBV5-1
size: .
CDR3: ASSLRTADSTGYT

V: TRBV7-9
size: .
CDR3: ASSRDRGPNYGYT

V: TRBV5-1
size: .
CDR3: ASRDDRGVSEKLF

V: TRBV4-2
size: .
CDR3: ASSPSGGPYNEQF

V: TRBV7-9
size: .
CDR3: ASSLGLAVNTQY

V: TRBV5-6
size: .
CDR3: ASSLWRGQHTEAF

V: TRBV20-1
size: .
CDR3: SAAGVGAF

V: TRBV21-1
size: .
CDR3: ASSKRGGAHYGYT

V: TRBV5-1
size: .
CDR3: ASNPDRNTEAF

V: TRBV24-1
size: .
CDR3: ATAQDRGSNEKLF

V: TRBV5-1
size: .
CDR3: ASSLGRSGTEAF

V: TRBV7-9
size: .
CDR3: ASSLMGRSASGYT

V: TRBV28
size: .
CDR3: ASSLLEDPEAF

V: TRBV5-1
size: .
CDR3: ASSITGGANTGELF

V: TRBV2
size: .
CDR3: ASSMGTANQPQH

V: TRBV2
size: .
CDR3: ASSVPEGETQY

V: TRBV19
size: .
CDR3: ASRREGTGELF

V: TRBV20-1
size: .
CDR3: SASPGGAYQPQH

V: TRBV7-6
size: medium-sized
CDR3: ASRGGSGNTIY

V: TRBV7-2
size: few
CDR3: ASSANRGASYEQY

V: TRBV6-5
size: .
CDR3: ASSYDGIYGYT

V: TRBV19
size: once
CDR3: ASSTTPGGARKNIQY

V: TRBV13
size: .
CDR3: ASSYYRGRDSPLH